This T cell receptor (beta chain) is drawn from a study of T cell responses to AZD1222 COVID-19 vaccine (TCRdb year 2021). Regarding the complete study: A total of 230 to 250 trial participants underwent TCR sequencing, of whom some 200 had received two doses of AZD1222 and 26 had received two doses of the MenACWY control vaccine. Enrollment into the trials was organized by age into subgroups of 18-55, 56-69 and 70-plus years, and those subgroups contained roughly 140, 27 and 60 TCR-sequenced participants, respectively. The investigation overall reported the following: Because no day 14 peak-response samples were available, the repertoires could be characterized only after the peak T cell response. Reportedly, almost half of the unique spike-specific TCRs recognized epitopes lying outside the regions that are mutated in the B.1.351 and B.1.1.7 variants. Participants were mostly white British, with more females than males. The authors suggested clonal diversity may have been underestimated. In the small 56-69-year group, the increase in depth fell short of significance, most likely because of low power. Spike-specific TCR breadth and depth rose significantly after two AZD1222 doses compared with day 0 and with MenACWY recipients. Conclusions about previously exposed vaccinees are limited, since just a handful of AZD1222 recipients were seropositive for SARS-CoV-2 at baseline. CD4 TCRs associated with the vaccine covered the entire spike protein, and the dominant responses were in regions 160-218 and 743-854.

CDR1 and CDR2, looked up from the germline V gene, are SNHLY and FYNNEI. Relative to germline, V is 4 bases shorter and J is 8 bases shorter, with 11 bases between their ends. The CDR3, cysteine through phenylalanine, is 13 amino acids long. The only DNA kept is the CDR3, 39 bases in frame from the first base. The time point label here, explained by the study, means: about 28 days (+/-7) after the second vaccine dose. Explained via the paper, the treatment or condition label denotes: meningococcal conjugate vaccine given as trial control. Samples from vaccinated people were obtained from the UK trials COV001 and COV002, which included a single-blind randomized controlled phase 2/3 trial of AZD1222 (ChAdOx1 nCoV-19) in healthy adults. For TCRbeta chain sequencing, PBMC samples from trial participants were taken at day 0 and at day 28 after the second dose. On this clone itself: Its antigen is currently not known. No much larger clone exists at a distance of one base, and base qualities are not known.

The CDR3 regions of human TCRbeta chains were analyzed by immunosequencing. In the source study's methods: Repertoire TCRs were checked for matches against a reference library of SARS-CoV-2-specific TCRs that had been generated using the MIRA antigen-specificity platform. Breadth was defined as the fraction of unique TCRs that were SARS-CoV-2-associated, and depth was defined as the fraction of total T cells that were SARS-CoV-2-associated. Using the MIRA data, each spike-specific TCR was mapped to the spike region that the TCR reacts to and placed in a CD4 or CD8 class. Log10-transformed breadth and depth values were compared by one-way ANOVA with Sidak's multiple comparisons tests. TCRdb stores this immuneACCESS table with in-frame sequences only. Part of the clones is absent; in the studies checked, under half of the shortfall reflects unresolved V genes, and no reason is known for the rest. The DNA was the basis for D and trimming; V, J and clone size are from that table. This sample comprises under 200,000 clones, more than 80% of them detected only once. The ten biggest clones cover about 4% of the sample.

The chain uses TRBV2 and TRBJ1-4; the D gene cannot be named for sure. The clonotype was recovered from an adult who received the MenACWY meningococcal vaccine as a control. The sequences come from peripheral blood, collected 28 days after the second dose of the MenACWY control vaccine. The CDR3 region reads CASSASRIEKLFF. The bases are TGTGCCAGCAGTGCCAGTCGTATCGAAAAACTGTTTTTT. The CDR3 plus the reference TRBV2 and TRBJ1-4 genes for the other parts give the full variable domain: EPEVTQTPSHQVTQMGQEVILRCVPISNHLYFYWYRQILGQKVEFLVSFYNNEISEKSEIFDDQFSVERPDGSNFTLKIRSTKLEDSAMYFCASSASRIEKLFFGSGTQLSVL.